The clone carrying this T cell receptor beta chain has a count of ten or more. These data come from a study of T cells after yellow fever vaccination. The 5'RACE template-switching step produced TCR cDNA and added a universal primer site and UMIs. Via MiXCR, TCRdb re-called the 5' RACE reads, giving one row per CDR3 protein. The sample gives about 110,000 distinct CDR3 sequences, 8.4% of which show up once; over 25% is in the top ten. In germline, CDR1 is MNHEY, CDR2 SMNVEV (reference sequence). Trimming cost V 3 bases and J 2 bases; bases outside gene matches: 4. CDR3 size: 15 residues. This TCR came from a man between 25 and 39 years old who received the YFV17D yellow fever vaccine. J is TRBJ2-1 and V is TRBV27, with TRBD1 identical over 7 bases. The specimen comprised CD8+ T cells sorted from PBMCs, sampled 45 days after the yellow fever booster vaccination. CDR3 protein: CASSLLGQTYNEQFF. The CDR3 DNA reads TGTGCCAGCAGTTTGTTGGGACAGACCTACAATGAGCAGTTCTTC.